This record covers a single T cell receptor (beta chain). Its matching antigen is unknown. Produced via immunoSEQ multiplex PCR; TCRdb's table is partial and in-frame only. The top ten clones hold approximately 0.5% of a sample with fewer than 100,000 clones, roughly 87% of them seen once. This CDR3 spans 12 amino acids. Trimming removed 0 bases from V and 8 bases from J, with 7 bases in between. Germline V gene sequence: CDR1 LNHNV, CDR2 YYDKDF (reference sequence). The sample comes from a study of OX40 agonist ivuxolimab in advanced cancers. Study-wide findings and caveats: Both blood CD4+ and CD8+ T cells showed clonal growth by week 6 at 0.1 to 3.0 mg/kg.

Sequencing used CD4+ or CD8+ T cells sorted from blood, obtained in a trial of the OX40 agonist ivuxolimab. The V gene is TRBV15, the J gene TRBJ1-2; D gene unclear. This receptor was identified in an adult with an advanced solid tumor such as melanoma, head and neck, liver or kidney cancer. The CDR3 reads CATSRELGGYTF. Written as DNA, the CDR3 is TGTGCCACCAGCAGAGAACTAGGAGGCTACACCTTC. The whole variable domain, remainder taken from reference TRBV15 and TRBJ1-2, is DAMVIQNPRYQVTQFGKPVTLSCSQTLNHNVMYWYQQKSSQAPKLLFHYYDKDFNNEADTPDNFQSRRPNTSFCFLDIRSPGLGDTAMYLCATSRELGGYTFGSGTRLTVV.